Reported below is one TCR beta chain. Antigen specificity is unknown. 5'RACE primed from the constant segment yielded TCR alpha and TCR beta cDNA libraries bearing sample barcodes and UMIs. MiXCR, applied by TCRdb to the 5' RACE reads, yields one record per CDR3 protein. The table records roughly 250,000 distinct CDR3 sequences, about a sixth of them present only once. The data were taken from a study of T-cell memory formation after mild COVID-19. Looking at the study overall: The study found TCR clusters largely donor specific.

The CDR3 has 14 residues. Germline CDR1 and CDR2: ENHRY and SYGVKD. Between the trimmed V and J ends, which lost 4 bases and 8 bases, there was a span of 15 bases. Points from the study as a whole: CD4+ clones that contracted lay mainly in CM and EM; CD8+ ones lay in EMRA.

The sample consisted of PBMCs or a T cell subset sorted from them (not recorded which). This chain uses TRBV10-3 with TRBJ2-1; possibly TRBD1 or TRBD2 for D (6 bases each). The clonotype originates from a man aged 18 to 29 who had mild COVID-19 (a few samples of this study predate the infection). Cell type and time point are not known. The DNA of the CDR3 is TGTGCCATCAGTGGGGAGACAGGAGGGGATGAGCAGTTCTTC. This gives the protein CAISGETGGDEQFF.